The 30 T cell receptor beta chains presented below share a single source sample, sequenced in a study of T cells in Graves' hyperthyroidism and ophthalmopathy (dated by TCRdb to about 2019). Receptor libraries were prepared by multiplex PCR. The sequencing machine was an Illumina HiSeq 2000. Amplification of TCR beta CDR3 regions was carried out from RNA transcripts. For the first round of RT-PCR on the TCR CDR3, the HTBI primer set was used together with the Qiagen OneStep RT-PCR kit. Using fastp at Q25 and MiXCR, TCRdb reprocessed the public reads and kept productive beta chains. When rows share a CDR3 protein, they turn into one entry using the most common DNA and genes. The sample table contains fewer than 450,000 distinct CDR3 sequences; only one count was recorded for roughly a sixth of them. The ten biggest clones cover around a third of the sample. The material sequenced was blood. These receptors came from a woman aged 25 to 45 with Graves' hyperthyroidism that later progressed to Graves' ophthalmopathy.

This clonotype has ten or more counts. The genes are TRBV27 and TRBJ2-2; D remains unclear. Per the germline V gene, CDR1 is MNHEY and CDR2 is SMNVEV (reference sequence). V shed 0 bases and J shed 6 bases, with 5 bases lying between them. The length of the CDR3 is 13 residues. Written as DNA, the CDR3 is TGTGCCAGCAGTTTATCGATGGCCGGGGAGCTGTTTTTT. Its translation is CASSLSMAGELFF.

This clonotype was seen ten or more times. The chain recombines TRBV24-1 with TRBJ2-1; either TRBD1 or TRBD2 may supply D (5 bases each). V dropped 3 bases and J dropped 7 bases, with 18 bases sitting between them. This CDR3 has 16 amino acids. Germline V gene sequence: CDR1 KGHDR, CDR2 SFDVKD. The CDR3 region is CATSDNRDPRWNEQFF. The CDR3 DNA sequence: TGTGCCACCAGTGATAACCGGGACCCACGCTGGAATGAGCAGTTCTTC.

J is TRBJ1-2 and V is TRBV11-2; 9 bases fit TRBD1. With 6 bases clipped from V and 6 bases from J, the junction kept 11 bases outside the gene matches. The CDR3 sequence is 15 residues long. Germline CDR1 SGHAT, CDR2 FQNNGV. This CDR3 reads CASSSDPGTGHGYTF. As DNA, the CDR3 is TGTGCCAGCAGTTCCGATCCCGGGACAGGGCATGGCTACACCTTC.

Ten or more counts support this clonotype. The chain joins TRBV5-1 to TRBJ2-3, with 9 positions matching TRBD2. V was clipped by 0 bases and J by 2 bases; unmatched bases: 7. Germline-derived CDR1 and CDR2 are SGHRS and YFSETQ. The CDR3 spans 17 residues. The CDR3 here is CASSLGSGGSYTDTQYF. The CDR3 nucleotides are TGCGCCAGCAGCTTGGGAAGCGGGGGGTCATACACAGATACGCAGTATTTT.

In the case of this clonotype: A much larger clone differs by one base, so this may be a read error. The chain couples TRBV20-1 to TRBJ2-5; 7 bases are a match to TRBD1. Germline CDR1 is DFQATT and CDR2 is SNEGSKA (reference sequence). There are 14 residues in the CDR3. CDR3 sequence: CSARPGQQQETQHF. CDR3 sequence (DNA): TGCAGTGCTAGGCCGGGACAGCAACAAGAGACCCAGCACTTC.

The sample holds many counts of this clonotype. The chain is built from TRBV7-2 and TRBJ2-1; D is undetermined. The V end lost 2 bases, the J end lost 7 bases, and 6 bases lay between the germline ends. This CDR3 has 12 residues. Germline loops: CDR1 SGHTA, CDR2 FQGNSA. The CDR3 loop reads CASSLPKNEQFF. The CDR3 bases are TGTGCCAGCAGCTTACCGAAAAATGAGCAGTTCTTC.

This clonotype was picked up a small number of times. The junction departs from the called germline gene at one end, perhaps through a read error. The rearrangement links TRBV27 to TRBJ2-2, with D tentatively TRBD2 (7 bases). The CDR3 runs to 19 residues. Germline V gene lookup returns CDR1 MNHEY and CDR2 SMNVEV (reference sequence). CDR3 in DNA: TGTGCCAGCAGTCCATACAGGACAGTAGCGGGCCTGAACACCAGGGAGCTGTTTTTT. This translates into CASSPYRTVAGLNTRELFF.

This clonotype was recorded many times. J is TRBJ1-5 and V is TRBV30, with a possible D match to TRBD1 (5 bases). CDR1 is GTSNPN, CDR2 SVGIG, per germline (reference sequence). The CDR3 sequence is 14 residues long. V was cut by 6 bases and J by 1 base, with 13 bases left in between. CDR3 sequence reads: CACSGGLSNQPQHF. CDR3 nucleotide sequence: TGTGCCTGTTCCGGGGGTTTGAGCAATCAGCCCCAGCATTTT.

Many counts were recorded for this clonotype. V is TRBV2 and J is TRBJ1-2; D gene ambiguous. V was shortened by 5 bases and J by 3 bases, with 16 bases between the two germline ends. The CDR3 length is 15 residues. The germline CDR1 and CDR2 sequences are SNHLY and FYNNEI. Here the CDR3 reads CASSSARTNYYGYTF. CDR3 DNA sequence: TGTGCCAGCAGTTCCGCCCGGACTAACTACTATGGCTACACCTTC.

This clonotype was detected many times. This rearrangement joins TRBV29-1 to TRBJ2-7; D is undetermined. V lost 4 bases, J lost 0 bases, and 13 bases lay in between. The CDR3 length is 14 residues. Germline V gene data show CDR1 as SQVTM and CDR2 as ANQGSEA. The CDR3 DNA follows: TGCAGCGTTGTGGCCAGCGCTAGCTCCTACGAGCAGTACTTC. Translated, it gives CSVVASASSYEQYF.

In its sample, this clonotype was seen many times. This sequence joins TRBV27 and TRBJ1-6, with D maybe TRBD1 (5 bases). The germline gives CDR1 MNHEY, CDR2 SMNVEV (reference sequence). The CDR3 runs to 18 residues. The V end was cut by 4 bases, the J end by 8 bases, with 24 bases between. CDR3 sequence reads: CASSSYQYPPGTDSPLHF. The CDR3 DNA sequence: TGTGCCAGCAGTTCATACCAATACCCCCCCGGGACTGATTCACCCCTCCACTTT.

CDR3 protein: CASSIGRGNEKLFF. CDR3 nucleotides: TGTGCCAGCAGCATCGGCAGGGGGAATGAAAAACTGTTTTTT. The rearrangement links TRBV7-9 to TRBJ1-4; 7 bases align to TRBD1. Unmatched junction bases numbered 5, after V lost 5 bases and J lost 5 bases. The germline gives CDR1 SEHNR, CDR2 FQNEAQ (reference sequence). This CDR3 spans 14 amino acids.

This clonotype was recorded at least ten times. V is TRBV28 and J is TRBJ1-2, with D maybe TRBD1 (5 bases). Looked up from germline, CDR1 is MDHEN and CDR2 is SYDVKM. CDR3 size: 14 residues. With 3 bases removed from V and 8 bases from J, the gap between germline ends came to 16 bases. CDR3: CASSLRGPQRGYTF. CDR3 DNA: TGTGCCAGCAGTTTGCGGGGCCCCCAGCGGGGCTACACCTTC.

Ten or more counts support this clonotype. In DNA, the CDR3 is TGCGCCAGCAGCTTGCTGGGGGACTCCGAGCAGTACTTC. It yields the protein CASSLLGDSEQYF. The genes are TRBV5-1 and TRBJ2-7, with D perhaps TRBD2 (6 bases). This CDR3 region has 13 residues. Deletions cut 1 base from V and 6 bases from J, with 11 bases between. CDR1 is SGHRS, CDR2 YFSETQ, per germline.

This clonotype has a count of ten or more. The chain carries TRBV27 and TRBJ1-1; maybe TRBD1 (6 bases). V shed 7 bases and J shed 5 bases, with 20 bases lying between them. Germline CDR1 and CDR2: MNHEY and SMNVEV (reference sequence). The CDR3 is 15 amino acids. CDR3 nucleotides: TGTGCCAGCACTCCTGCATGGGGGCGGGAGACTGAAGCTTTCTTT. Translating gives CASTPAWGRETEAFF.

This clonotype was recorded a few times. At one of its ends the junction is not consistent with the germline gene, which may arise from a read error. The chain has TRBV24-1 and TRBJ1-5; unclear D gene. The CDR3 covers 16 residues. Germline CDR1 reads KGHDR; CDR2 reads SFDVKD. CDR3 sequence reads: CATSDSAGFSNRPQHF. CDR3 nucleotides: TGTGCCACCAGTGATTCGGCGGGATTTAGCAATCGGCCCCAGCATTTT.

The gene calls are TRBV7-2 and TRBJ2-1; 7 nucleotides match TRBD1. The V segment lost 2 bases and the J segment 6 bases; nucleotides outside the gene matches: 7. Per the germline V gene, CDR1 is SGHTA and CDR2 is FQGNSA. This CDR3 region has 15 residues. The CDR3 sequence is CASSLRAGGGNEQFF. DNA of the CDR3: TGTGCCAGCAGCTTAAGGGCAGGGGGTGGCAATGAGCAGTTCTTC.

In the case of this clonotype: A much larger clone differs by one base, so this may be a read error. The chain combines TRBV11-2 with TRBJ2-5; D is possibly TRBD2 (5 bases). Trimming cost V 1 base and J 0 bases, with 18 bases left between them. The CDR3 spans 18 residues. Germline CDR1 SGHAT, CDR2 FQNNGV. CDR3 residues: CASSLAELGRLYQETQYF. CDR3 nucleotide sequence: TGTGCCAGCAGCTTAGCGGAACTAGGGCGTCTCTACCAAGAGACCCAGTACTTC.

A note on this clonotype: A junction boundary mismatches the germline segment, possibly from a read error. V usage is TRBV7-2 and J usage is TRBJ2-1; 10 bases match TRBD2. The CDR3 consists of 14 residues. Looked up from germline, CDR1 is SGHTA and CDR2 is FQGNSA. The CDR3 loop is CASGFGLAGDEQFF. CDR3 DNA sequence: TGTGCCAGCGGCTTTGGGCTAGCGGGAGATGAGCAGTTCTTC.

Notes on this clonotype: This may be a read error: a much more frequent sequence differs by one nucleotide. Because the CDR3 is missing its conserved closing phenylalanine or tryptophan, this is likely a read error. This sequence joins TRBV15 and TRBJ2-1, with a possible D match to TRBD1 (5 bases). Germline CDR1 reads LNHNV; CDR2 reads YYDKDF (reference sequence). Trimming removed 4 bases at V and 2 bases at J, with 15 bases between. CDR3 size: 16 residues. The CDR3 loop reads CATSKGQGRPYNEQFS. CDR3 nucleotides: TGTGCCACCAGCAAAGGGCAGGGTCGGCCCTACAATGAGCAGTTCTCC.

This clonotype was recorded a few times. This rearrangement joins TRBV28 to TRBJ1-1; no firm D call. This CDR3 spans 12 amino acids. V was trimmed by 7 bases and J by 4 bases, leaving 10 bases between them. Germline CDR1 is MDHEN and CDR2 is SYDVKM. For the CDR3, the DNA is TGTGCCAGCAAAAACCTTAGCACTGAAGCTTTCTTT. Translating it yields CASKNLSTEAFF.

This clonotype was detected a few times. The V gene is TRBV2, the J gene TRBJ2-3; 10 nucleotides agree with TRBD2. V was pared by 4 bases and J by 2 bases, with 9 bases of the junction left unmatched. The CDR3 extends over 17 amino acids. CDR1 and CDR2 (germline): SNHLY, FYNNEI. The CDR3 sequence is CASSGGVLAGFTDTQYF. For the CDR3, the DNA is TGTGCCAGCAGTGGTGGGGTACTAGCGGGATTCACAGATACGCAGTATTTT.

The CDR3 reads CATSDGDRWNTGELFF. Written as DNA, the CDR3 is TGTGCCACCAGTGACGGGGACAGGTGGAACACCGGGGAGCTGTTTTTT. The genes are TRBV24-1 and TRBJ2-2; 8 positions match TRBD1. This CDR3 has 16 amino acids. Germline-derived CDR1 and CDR2 are KGHDR and SFDVKD. V shed 4 bases and J 1 base; nucleotides not matched to a gene: 4.

The chain recombines TRBV2 with TRBJ2-5, with 7 bases identical to TRBD2. The CDR3 consists of 12 residues. J lost 4 bases, V lost 5 bases, and 1 base had no gene match. Germline assignment: CDR1 SNHLY and CDR2 FYNNEI. DNA for the CDR3: TGTGCCAGCAGTCGACTAGCAGAGACCCAGTACTTC. Protein product: CASSRLAETQYF. The entire variable domain, with the rest obtained from reference TRBV2 and TRBJ2-5, is as follows: EPEVTQTPSHQVTQMGQEVILRCVPISNHLYFYWYRQILGQKVEFLVSFYNNEISEKSEIFDDQFSVERPDGSNFTLKIRSTKLEDSAMYFCASSRLAETQYFGPGTRLLVL.

The table lists this clonotype with many counts. The V gene is TRBV7-2, the J gene TRBJ2-7; TRBD1 agrees at 7 bases. Germline lookup yields CDR1 SGHTA and CDR2 FQGNSA. This CDR3 is built from 13 residues. After removal of 5 bases from V and 2 bases from J, the junction contained 3 bases not matched to a gene. In DNA form, the CDR3 reads TGTGCCAGCAGCATAGGGACAGCCTACGAGCAGTACTTC. This gives the protein CASSIGTAYEQYF.

This clonotype was seen ten or more times. This rearrangement joins TRBV20-1 to TRBJ1-4; a possible D gene is TRBD1 (5 bases). Trimming removed 5 bases at V and 2 bases at J, with 24 bases between. Germline CDR1 is DFQATT and CDR2 is SNEGSKA (reference sequence). CDR3 length equals 18 residues. The CDR3 DNA sequence: TGCAGTGCTTCCCCGAGAGGGTCGGGGGGACTGACTAATGAAAAACTGTTTTTT. Translating gives CSASPRGSGGLTNEKLFF.

V gene TRBV28 combines with J gene TRBJ1-2; TRBD1 matches 10 bases. With 2 bases clipped from V and 8 bases from J, the junction kept 11 bases outside the gene matches. The CDR3 length is 16 residues. Looked up from germline, CDR1 is MDHEN and CDR2 is SYDVKM. This CDR3 reads CASSLRDPDRGRGYTF. CDR3 DNA: TGTGCCAGCAGTTTACGCGACCCCGACAGGGGGCGAGGCTACACCTTC.

In its sample, this clonotype was seen many times. This sequence joins TRBV2 and TRBJ1-6, with TRBD1 matching over 11 bases. J was trimmed by 0 bases and V by 6 bases; bases with no gene match: 7. Germline V CDR1 and CDR2: SNHLY, FYNNEI. The CDR3 is made up of 18 amino acids. For the CDR3, the DNA is TGTGCCAGCAGACTCGGGACAGGGGGGAGCTCCTATAATTCACCCCTCCACTTT. It is translated as CASRLGTGGSSYNSPLHF.

The table lists this clonotype with a few counts. J is TRBJ1-1 and V is TRBV19; D unresolved. This CDR3 contains 14 residues. From germline, CDR1 is LNHDA and CDR2 SQIVND (reference sequence). V gave up 7 bases and J gave up 6 bases, with 18 bases separating them. Here the CDR3 reads CASTSGRVQAEAFF. The CDR3 DNA reads TGTGCCAGTACGTCTGGGAGGGTCCAGGCTGAAGCTTTCTTT. Full variable domain (outside the CDR3, taken from reference TRBV19 and TRBJ1-1): DGGITQSPKYLFRKEGQNVTLSCEQNLNHDAMYWYRQDPGQGLRLIYYSQIVNDFQKGDIAEGYSVSREKKESFPLTVTSAQKNPTAFYLCASTSGRVQAEAFFGQGTRLTVV.

About this clonotype itself: Just one base apart from a much larger clone, this may be a read error. V and J are TRBV28 and TRBJ2-7; 7 bases fit TRBD2. The CDR3 covers 16 residues. V shed 5 bases, J shed 5 bases, and the junction held 15 bases outside the gene matches. Germline V gene data show CDR1 as MDHEN and CDR2 as SYDVKM. The CDR3 spells CASSESGGEGSNEQYF. The CDR3 nucleotides read TGTGCCAGCAGTGAGTCTGGGGGGGAAGGGAGCAACGAGCAGTACTTC.